A single sample is the source of the 32 T cell receptor beta chains below, sequenced in a study of cytomegalovirus exposure and HLA in healthy donors. The PCR made use of 60 Vbeta and 13 Jbeta primers. The repertoire was sequenced with immunoSEQ multiplex PCR; TCRdb's copy has only in-frame clones and lacks some. The sample table sets out around 64,000 clones. The sequenced material came from PBMCs. The receptors were gathered from a female donor in good health and CMV-seropositive.

This CDR3 reads CASSQEWTGGSDTQYF. The DNA for the CDR3 is TGCGCCAGCAGCCAAGAGTGGACAGGGGGTTCAGATACGCAGTATTTT. The chain is built from TRBV4-3 and TRBJ2-3; TRBD1 matches at 10 bases. CDR1 is LGHNA, CDR2 YSLEER, per germline. Losses at the gene ends were 0 bases for V and 4 bases for J; bases not matched to a gene: 4. The CDR3 has 16 amino acids.

The rearrangement joins TRBV2 to TRBJ2-7; 9 nucleotides line up with TRBD1. After removal of 10 bases from V and 2 bases from J, the junction contained 9 bases not matched to a gene. From germline, CDR1 is SNHLY and CDR2 FYNNEI. CDR3 length: 14 residues. The CDR3 sequence: CATESGTGPYEQYF. For the CDR3, the DNA is TGTGCCACCGAATCCGGGACAGGGCCCTACGAGCAGTACTTC. Complete variable domain (other parts from reference TRBV2 and TRBJ2-7): EPEVTQTPSHQVTQMGQEVILRCVPISNHLYFYWYRQILGQKVEFLVSFYNNEISEKSEIFDDQFSVERPDGSNFTLKIRSTKLEDSAMYFCATESGTGPYEQYFGPGTRLTVT.

V is TRBV6-5 and J is TRBJ2-3; TRBD1 matches 7 bases. V was pared by 6 bases and J by 14 bases, with 11 bases of the junction left unmatched. This CDR3 has 12 amino acids. The germline V gene encodes CDR1 MNHEY and CDR2 SVGAGI. CDR3 sequence: CASSQTGVFSYF. For the CDR3, the DNA is TGTGCCAGCAGCCAAACAGGGGTATTTTCGTATTTT.

The rearrangement uses TRBV5-1 and TRBJ1-1, with a weak D call TRBD1 (5 bases). This CDR3 is built from 11 residues. The germline gives CDR1 SGHRS, CDR2 YFSETQ. Trimming took 5 bases from V and 6 from J, leaving 8 bases between them. CDR3 residues: CASRKQAEAFF. In DNA form, the CDR3 reads TGCGCCAGCAGGAAACAGGCTGAAGCTTTCTTT.

The V gene is TRBV28, the J gene TRBJ2-1, with a possible D match to TRBD2 (6 bases). With 5 bases removed from V and 3 bases from J, the gap between germline ends came to 14 bases. Per germline, CDR1 MDHEN and CDR2 SYDVKM. CDR3 length: 15 residues. CDR3 bases: TGTGCCAGCAGTAACATACGGGGGAACTACAATGAGCAGTTCTTC. Its translation is CASSNIRGNYNEQFF.

This sequence joins TRBV18 and TRBJ2-2, with a tentative D call TRBD1 (6 bases). CDR1 and CDR2 from the germline V gene are KGHSH and LQKENI. V dropped 3 bases and J dropped 5 bases, with 16 bases sitting between them. CDR3 size: 16 residues. CDR3 in amino acids: CASSPFETGWTGELFF. In DNA, the CDR3 is TGTGCCAGCTCACCCTTTGAGACAGGTTGGACCGGGGAGCTGTTTTTT.

DNA of the CDR3: TGTGCCAGCAGCCCGGACAGGGGGCTGGGTACTGAAGCTTTCTTT. It is translated as CASSPDRGLGTEAFF. This sequence joins TRBV7-9 and TRBJ1-1, with 11 nucleotides matching TRBD1. The trim removed 5 bases at V and 5 bases at J, leaving 7 bases unmatched. The CDR3 runs to 15 residues. The V gene's germline CDR1 is SEHNR and CDR2 FQNEAQ (reference sequence). The whole variable domain, filled in from reference TRBV7-9 and TRBJ1-1, reads DTGVSQNPRHKITKRGQNVTFRCDPISEHNRLYWYRQTLGQGPEFLTYFQNEAQLEKSRLLSDRFSAERPKGSFSTLEIQRTEQGDSAMYLCASSPDRGLGTEAFFGQGTRLTVV.

This chain joins TRBV7-8 and TRBJ2-5; 11 bases align to TRBD2. Germline V gene lookup returns CDR1 SGHVS and CDR2 FQNEAQ. The CDR3 runs 18 residues. With 4 bases clipped from V and 5 bases from J, the junction kept 15 bases outside the gene matches. The CDR3 loop reads CASSSPGKTSGGTETQYF. Here the CDR3 DNA reads TGTGCCAGCAGCTCCCCCGGGAAAACTAGCGGGGGAACGGAGACCCAGTACTTC.

The chain recombines TRBV6-5 with TRBJ2-5; 9 bases line up with TRBD1. The assigned J gene may be wrong: the sequence end matches TRBJ2-7 better. The germline V gene encodes CDR1 MNHEY and CDR2 SVGAGI. The CDR3 runs 15 residues. The CDR3: CASKRTGQGLHEQYF. The CDR3 region has the DNA TGTGCCAGCAAACGAACCGGACAGGGGCTCCACGAGCAGTACTTC.

The V gene is TRBV14, the J gene TRBJ1-2, with 12 bases matching TRBD1. The CDR3 totals 14 residues. V shed 4 bases, J shed 5 bases, and the junction held 2 bases outside the gene matches. CDR1 and CDR2 (germline): SGHDN, FVKESK. CDR3 loop: CASSPGQGAYGYTF. In DNA, the CDR3 is TGTGCCAGCAGCCCGGGACAGGGGGCTTATGGCTACACCTTC.

The chain has TRBV7-8 and TRBJ2-3; possible D gene TRBD1, 6 bases. CDR3 size: 17 residues. CDR1 and CDR2 (germline): SGHVS, FQNEAQ. Trimming took 6 bases from V and 2 from J, leaving 21 bases between them. As DNA, the CDR3 is TGTGCCAGCAGTTTCCCCCAGGGGCGCGCAAACACAGATACGCAGTATTTT. Protein product: CASSFPQGRANTDTQYF.

The rearrangement links TRBV28 to TRBJ1-5, with D perhaps matching TRBD1 (5 bases). The germline V and J ends were trimmed by 5 bases and 1 base, with 12 bases remaining between them. The V gene's germline CDR1 is MDHEN and CDR2 SYDVKM. This CDR3 is built from 15 residues. Here the CDR3 DNA reads TGTGCCAGCAGTCGAGTGCGGGGGAGCAATCAGCCCCAGCATTTT. This encodes CASSRVRGSNQPQHF. Full variable domain (rest looked up from reference TRBV28 and TRBJ1-5): DVKVTQSSRYLVKRTGEKVFLECVQDMDHENMFWYRQDPGLGLRLIYFSYDVKMKEKGDIPEGYSVSREKKERFSLILESASTNQTSMYLCASSRVRGSNQPQHFGDGTRLSIL.

This chain connects TRBV4-1 to TRBJ2-7; tentatively, D is TRBD1 (5 bases). The CDR3 is 16 amino acids. CDR1 and CDR2 from the germline V gene are MGHRA and YSYEKL. V dropped 0 bases and J dropped 2 bases, with 14 bases sitting between them. The CDR3 nucleotides read TGCGCCAGCAGCCAAGATAGGGGTACTAACGCCTACGAGCAGTACTTC. Translation: CASSQDRGTNAYEQYF.

The chain employs TRBV6-5 and TRBJ1-2, with D possibly TRBD1 on 5 matching bases. The germline gives CDR1 MNHEY, CDR2 SVGAGI. V was clipped by 3 bases and J by 7 bases, with 9 bases between them. The CDR3 length is 12 residues. This CDR3 is CASSYGGTGYTF. The CDR3 coding sequence is TGTGCCAGCAGTTATGGGGGGACTGGCTACACCTTC.

The chain carries TRBV5-1 and TRBJ2-1, with 11 bases lining up with TRBD1. There are 15 residues in the CDR3. V dropped 4 bases and J dropped 5; count of bases not matched to a gene: 5. The germline CDR1 and CDR2 sequences are SGHRS and YFSETQ. The CDR3 reads CASSPGQGADNEQFF. The CDR3 coding sequence is TGCGCCAGCAGCCCTGGACAGGGGGCTGACAATGAGCAGTTCTTC.

As concerns this clone: Germline and junction disagree at one end, which may indicate a read error. V and J are TRBV29-1 and TRBJ2-4; 8 bases match TRBD1. CDR3 length equals 15 residues. Germline CDR1 reads SQVTM; CDR2 reads ANQGSEA. For the CDR3, the DNA is TGCAGCGTTGAATATGGGCAGGGGGCCAGAAACATTCAGTACTTC. Amino acid sequence: CSVEYGQGARNIQYF.

With regard to this clone: The junction differs from germline at one of its ends, possibly a read error. The chain uses TRBV7-6 and TRBJ2-1; D might be TRBD2 (5 bases). Looked up from germline, CDR1 is SGHVS and CDR2 is FNYEAQ. The CDR3 loop spans 15 amino acids. The DNA for the CDR3 is TGTGCCAGCAGCTTAAGAGTGGACTCCGACAATGAGCAGTTCTTC. This translates into CASSLRVDSDNEQFF.

V and J are TRBV9 and TRBJ1-6; the D gene is possibly TRBD1 (6 bases). CDR3 length equals 13 residues. Looked up from germline, CDR1 is SGDLS and CDR2 is YYNGEE. Trimming cost V 7 bases and J 7 bases, with 12 bases left between them. The CDR3 sequence is CASGAGDNSPLHF. The CDR3 nucleotides are TGTGCCAGCGGGGCAGGGGACAATTCACCCCTCCACTTT.

Remarks on this clone: Within the sample, other DNA sequences also encode this same CDR3. The CDR3, as DNA: TGTGCCTGGAGCCCGGACAGGGTGGTCATCTTAGACACTGAAGCTTTCTTT. Protein: CAWSPDRVVILDTEAFF. V gene TRBV30 combines with J gene TRBJ1-1; 8 bases are a match to TRBD1. Trimming at V came to 3 bases and at J to 3 bases, leaving 15 bases not matched to a gene. Germline loops: CDR1 GTSNPN, CDR2 SVGIG (reference sequence). The CDR3 totals 17 residues.

Written as DNA, the CDR3 is TGTGCCAGCAAGACTAACGGGGGAAGCAATCAGCCCCAGCATTTT. Translating gives CASKTNGGSNQPQHF. The J gene is TRBJ1-5, the V gene TRBV28; tentative D call: TRBD1 (5 bases). Germline values: CDR1 MDHEN, CDR2 SYDVKM. The CDR3 contains 15 residues. Trimming stripped 7 bases from V and 1 base from J, with 14 bases between.

In nucleotides, the CDR3 is TGTGCCATTAGACAGGGGGGTCGGCTCACTGAAGCTTTCTTT. Residues: CAIRQGGRLTEAFF. V is TRBV6-6 and J is TRBJ1-1; 9 bases map to TRBD1. V was clipped by 10 bases and J by 4 bases; unmatched bases: 10. Germline CDR1 is MNHNY and CDR2 is SVGAGI (reference sequence). This CDR3 contains 14 residues.

This chain joins TRBV7-3 and TRBJ2-3, with TRBD1 matching 8 bases. J was trimmed by 2 bases and V by 0 bases; bases with no gene match: 4. The CDR3 has 16 amino acids. Germline CDR1 reads SGHTA; CDR2 reads FQGTGA. The CDR3, as DNA: TGTGCCAGCAGCTTAACGGGGGGACAGGCCACAGATACGCAGTATTTT. This codes for CASSLTGGQATDTQYF.

The chain combines TRBV28 with TRBJ2-7, with 8 bases aligning to TRBD1. Trimming removed 5 bases from V and 1 base from J; junction bases left unmatched: 13. Germline values: CDR1 MDHEN, CDR2 SYDVKM. There are 17 residues in the CDR3. CDR3 nucleotide sequence: TGTGCCAGCAGTCTTGAGTACTCGCAGGGGGCGTCCTACGAGCAGTACTTC. Amino acid sequence: CASSLEYSQGASYEQYF.

The chain couples TRBV18 to TRBJ2-4; D perhaps matches TRBD1 (6 bases). The CDR3 is 15 residues long. Germline assignment: CDR1 KGHSH and CDR2 LQKENI. V was clipped by 3 bases and J by 6 bases, with 15 bases between them. For the CDR3, the DNA is TGTGCCAGCTCACCTCCAGGGGAAGTAGGAAACATTCAGTACTTC. It encodes CASSPPGEVGNIQYF.

The CDR3 DNA follows: TGCAGCGTCGCCCCGGGACAGGGGATAGGTGGCTACACCTTC. Translating it yields CSVAPGQGIGGYTF. The rearrangement uses TRBV29-1 and TRBJ1-2, with 10 bases matching TRBD1. Per germline, CDR1 SQVTM and CDR2 ANQGSEA. V lost 6 bases and J lost 7; bases outside the gene matches: 11. The CDR3 is 14 residues long.

The rearrangement links TRBV5-4 to TRBJ1-2, with 9 bases lining up with TRBD1. Trimming took 3 bases from V and 5 from J; bases not matched to a gene: 8. This CDR3 is 15 amino acids long. Germline-derived CDR1 and CDR2 are SGHNT and YYREEE (reference sequence). CDR3 amino acids: CASSSLQGAGYGYTF. The DNA for the CDR3 is TGTGCCAGCAGCTCCTTACAGGGGGCAGGATATGGCTACACCTTC.

V is TRBV28 and J is TRBJ1-1, with a possible D match to TRBD1 (5 bases). Germline V gives CDR1 MDHEN, CDR2 SYDVKM. The CDR3 runs 11 residues. Trimming pared 2 bases from V and 8 bases from J, leaving 6 bases between. As DNA, the CDR3 is TGTGCCAGCAGTTTAGGGGGGGAAGCTTTCTTT. Translation: CASSLGGEAFF.

This sequence joins TRBV19 and TRBJ1-4; 9 nucleotides match TRBD1. The CDR3 contains 14 residues. Germline V CDR1 and CDR2: LNHDA, SQIVND (reference sequence). Unmatched junction bases numbered 8, after V lost 8 bases and J lost 7 bases. The CDR3 nucleotides read TGTGCCAGTGGTCGGACAGGGGCGGGTGAAAAACTGTTTTTT. This sequence encodes CASGRTGAGEKLFF.

The CDR3 DNA reads as TGTGCCAGCAGAATAGCGAATGAGCAGTTCTTC. It specifies CASRIANEQFF. This chain connects TRBV2 to TRBJ2-1; tentatively, D is TRBD2 (5 bases). Between the trimmed V and J ends, which lost 6 bases and 7 bases, there was a span of 7 bases. CDR3 length equals 11 residues. Germline CDR1 is SNHLY and CDR2 is FYNNEI.

The chain couples TRBV7-8 to TRBJ1-5; D gene ambiguous. V lost 2 bases and J 1 base, leaving 12 bases between the germline ends. Germline CDR1 and CDR2: SGHVS and FQNEAQ. The CDR3 covers 16 residues. The DNA for the CDR3 is TGTGCCAGCAGCTTATTCGGGTGGCAGAGCAATCAGCCCCAGCATTTT. This sequence encodes CASSLFGWQSNQPQHF.

The chain combines TRBV27 with TRBJ2-5, with 8 bases aligning to TRBD1. CDR1 and CDR2 (germline): MNHEY, SMNVEV (reference sequence). The CDR3 runs 13 residues. V was clipped by 2 bases and J by 5 bases; unmatched bases: 1. CDR3 sequence (DNA): TGTGCCAGCAGTTTAAACAGGGGGGAGACCCAGTACTTC. It encodes CASSLNRGETQYF.

The chain recombines TRBV6-4 with TRBJ2-3; D may be TRBD2 (7 bases). The CDR3 runs to 14 residues. Germline V gene lookup returns CDR1 MRHNA and CDR2 SNTAGT. Trimming shortened V by 2 bases and J by 2 bases, and 8 bases separated the two germline ends. CDR3 amino acids: CASSDGGATDTQYF. The DNA for the CDR3 is TGTGCCAGCAGTGACGGGGGGGCCACAGATACGCAGTATTTT.